This is a list of T cell receptor beta chains from one sample in a study of T cell responses to AZD1222 COVID-19 vaccine. The assay was immunoSEQ multiplex PCR, and TCRdb's table has in-frame clones only and misses some. The table lists 90,000 to 130,000 clones, about 85% of them singletons, with about 3.3% in the top ten. Sequenced material: peripheral blood, taken on day 0 of AZD1222 vaccination. The source is an adult in good health. Both conserved end residues are part of each CDR3. A D gene is named only where the DNA matches it firmly. Not every row has a clone size; where given, it reads once, few, many or a size class.

size,D,V,J,DNA,CDR3
-,TRBD1,TRBV5-1,TRBJ1-3,TGCGCCAGCAGCTTGGGACAGGGGGTAGAGCTTGAATATTTT,CASSLGQGVELEYF
-,TRBD2,TRBV5-1,TRBJ2-7,TGCGCCAGCAGCAAGGGACTAGCGGGAGGGTTCTACGAGCAGTACTTC,CASSKGLAGGFYEQYF
-,-,TRBV24-1,TRBJ2-1,TGTGCCACCAGTGATGCCGCCGGGATCCACAATGAGCAGTTCTTC,CATSDAAGIHNEQFF
-,TRBD1,TRBV7-2,TRBJ1-6,TGTGCCAGCAGCCCGAGACAGGGAGCTAGTTCACCCCTCCACTTT,CASSPRQGASSPLHF
-,-,TRBV3-1/TRBV3-2,TRBJ2-1,TGTGCCAGCAGCCAAACTCTCACGTCTAAAGGCAATGAGCAGTTCTTC,CASSQTLTSKGNEQFF
-,TRBD1,TRBV3-1/TRBV3-2,TRBJ2-5,TGTGCCAGCAGCAGTGGACAGGGAATAGAGACCCAGTACTTC,CASSSGQGIETQYF
-,TRBD1,TRBV5-1,TRBJ1-4,TGCGCCAGCAGCTTGGGAGCCGGGACAGGCGTAAGTGAAAAACTGTTTTTT,CASSLGAGTGVSEKLFF
once,-,TRBV12-3/TRBV12-4,TRBJ2-3,TGTGCCATAGGGCTCACAGATACGCAGTATTTT,CAIGLTDTQYF
few,-,TRBV7-2,TRBJ2-7,TGTGCCAGCAGCTTAGCGCTAGGAGAGGGGCTGTACGAGCAGTACTTC,CASSLALGEGLYEQYF
-,TRBD1,TRBV28,TRBJ1-5,TGTGCCAGCAGTCCGGGACAGGGTGGTGGTGGCAATCAGCCCCAGCATTTT,CASSPGQGGGGNQPQHF
once,-,TRBV29-1,TRBJ2-1,TGCAGCGGGGCGAAGGTGGGCGGCGGCGATGAGCAGTTCTTC,CSGAKVGGGDEQFF
-,TRBD1,TRBV7-6,TRBJ2-5,TGTGCCAGCAGCCCGTGGGACAGCCAAGAGACCCAGTACTTC,CASSPWDSQETQYF
-,-,TRBV28,TRBJ1-5,TGTGCCAGCTTCGACAGTCGGAATCAGCCCCAGCATTTT,CASFDSRNQPQHF
-,TRBD1,TRBV19,TRBJ2-5,TGTGCCAGTAGTATAAAGGGGGCCCAAGAGACCCAGTACTTC,CASSIKGAQETQYF
-,-,TRBV7-2,TRBJ1-6,TGTGCCAGCAGCCGGGACTTGGGTAATTCACCCCTCCACTTT,CASSRDLGNSPLHF
-,-,TRBV7-8,TRBJ1-5,TGTGCCAGCACCCCAGCTCCGGGTACAAGCAATCAGCCCCAGCATTTT,CASTPAPGTSNQPQHF